A selection of T cell receptor beta chains follows, all from one sample in a study of low-dose radiotherapy and immunotherapy resistance in tumors. TCRdb called the reads again in MiXCR, with one record for every CDR3 protein. The sample gives tens of thousands of distinct CDR3 sequences, roughly a sixth of which show up once; 2.5% to 3.5% is in the top ten. The source was PBMCs, collected before treatment. The receptors originated from a male donor with prostate cancer. Both conserved end residues are part of each CDR3. Each record gives: clone size, J gene, V gene, D gene, CDR3 protein, CDR3 DNA. The D gene is left open where the match is weak. Where a row states a size, it is once, few, many or the class of an expanded clone; other rows omit it.

clone_size: many
j_call: TRBJ2-3
v_call: TRBV24-1
d_call: TRBD1
cdr3_aa: CATSGGQLSTDTQYF
cdr3_nt: TGTGCCACCAGTGGGGGACAGCTTAGCACAGATACGCAGTATTTT

clone_size: -
j_call: TRBJ2-1
v_call: TRBV14
d_call: -
cdr3_aa: CASSQDEGSWFF
cdr3_nt: TGTGCCAGCAGCCAAGATGAGGGTTCCTGGTTCTTC

clone_size: many
j_call: TRBJ2-5
v_call: TRBV29-1
d_call: -
cdr3_aa: CSVNRVLEETQYF
cdr3_nt: TGCAGCGTGAACAGGGTGTTAGAGGAGACCCAGTACTTC

clone_size: many
j_call: TRBJ1-3
v_call: TRBV6-6
d_call: TRBD1
cdr3_aa: CASRAGTGRSGNTIYF
cdr3_nt: TGTGCCAGCAGGGCCGGGACAGGGCGATCCGGAAACACCATATATTTT

clone_size: many
j_call: TRBJ1-2
v_call: TRBV29-1
d_call: TRBD1
cdr3_aa: CSVTRTGADGYTF
cdr3_nt: TGCAGCGTTACAAGGACAGGGGCGGATGGCTACACCTTC

clone_size: many
j_call: TRBJ2-6
v_call: TRBV20-1
d_call: -
cdr3_aa: CSARTGSGANVLTF
cdr3_nt: TGCAGTGCTAGAACAGGCTCTGGGGCCAACGTCCTGACTTTC

clone_size: few
j_call: TRBJ2-2
v_call: TRBV6-8
d_call: -
cdr3_aa: CASSYWQGVNTGELFFF
cdr3_nt: -

clone_size: many
j_call: TRBJ1-6
v_call: TRBV29-1
d_call: -
cdr3_aa: CSVSTGNYNSPLHF
cdr3_nt: TGCAGCGTTTCGACAGGAAATTATAATTCACCCCTCCACTTT

clone_size: many
j_call: TRBJ2-5
v_call: TRBV6-2/TRBV6-3
d_call: TRBD1
cdr3_aa: CASSTPGQGIGETQYF
cdr3_nt: TGTGCCAGCTCGACTCCGGGACAGGGAATTGGAGAGACCCAGTACTTC

clone_size: many
j_call: TRBJ2-3
v_call: TRBV5-1
d_call: TRBD1
cdr3_aa: CASSLAQGAKIADTQYF
cdr3_nt: TGCGCCAGCAGCTTAGCTCAGGGGGCGAAGATAGCAGATACGCAGTATTTT

clone_size: many
j_call: TRBJ1-5
v_call: TRBV27
d_call: -
cdr3_aa: CASSPLSPNQPQHF
cdr3_nt: TGTGCCAGCAGCCCTTTATCCCCGAATCAGCCCCAGCATTTT

clone_size: many
j_call: TRBJ2-3
v_call: TRBV5-1
d_call: TRBD2
cdr3_aa: CASSLGVAGSTDTQYF
cdr3_nt: TGCGCCAGCAGCTTGGGTGTAGCGGGAAGCACAGATACGCAGTATTTT

clone_size: many
j_call: TRBJ2-1
v_call: TRBV3-1
d_call: -
cdr3_aa: CASSQQSGGEQFF
cdr3_nt: TGTGCCAGCAGCCAACAATCTGGTGGGGAGCAGTTCTTC

clone_size: -
j_call: TRBJ1-5
v_call: TRBV6-5
d_call: -
cdr3_aa: CASSYSAIVGGGQPQHF
cdr3_nt: TGTGCCAGCAGTTACTCGGCGATTGTCGGGGGCGGGCAGCCCCAGCATTTT